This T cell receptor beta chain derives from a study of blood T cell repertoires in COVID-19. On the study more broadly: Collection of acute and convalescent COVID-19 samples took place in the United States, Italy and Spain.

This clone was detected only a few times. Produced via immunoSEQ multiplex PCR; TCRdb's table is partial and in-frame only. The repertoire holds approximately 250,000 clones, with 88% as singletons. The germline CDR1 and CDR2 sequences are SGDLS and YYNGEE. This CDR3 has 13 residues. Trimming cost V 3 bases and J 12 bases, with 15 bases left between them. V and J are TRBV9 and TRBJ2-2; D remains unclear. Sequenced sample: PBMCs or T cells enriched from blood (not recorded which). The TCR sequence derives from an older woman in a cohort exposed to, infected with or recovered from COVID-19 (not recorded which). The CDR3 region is CASSGYSLEQLFF. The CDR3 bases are TGTGCCAGCAGCGGGTACTCCCTTGAGCAGCTGTTTTTT.